The 31 T cell receptor beta chains given below trace back to one sample, sequenced in a study of CD8+ T cells in alopecia areata. Reverse transcribed after extraction, RNA yielded cDNA as the sequencing template. Only in-frame clones appear in the TCRdb table, and some are missing; sequencing was by immunoSEQ multiplex PCR. There are 180,000 or so clones in the sample; less than 80% occur only once, and 11% lies in the top ten. The sample here was CD8+ T cells sorted from blood, taken at week 0. These receptors all come from a human donor with alopecia areata.

The rearrangement uses TRBV2 and TRBJ2-7, with 8 bases lining up with TRBD1. CDR3 length: 15 amino acids. After removal of 0 bases from V and 4 bases from J, the junction contained 5 bases not matched to a gene. Germline CDR1 is SNHLY and CDR2 is FYNNEI. CDR3 in amino acids: CASSEAPGGRYEQYF. The CDR3 DNA follows: TGTGCCAGCAGTGAAGCCCCAGGGGGCCGGTACGAGCAGTACTTC.

V usage is TRBV7-8 and J usage is TRBJ2-3; D possibly matches TRBD1 or TRBD2 (5 bases each). This CDR3 contains 15 residues. The germline CDR1 and CDR2 sequences are SGHVS and FQNEAQ. V was shortened by 7 bases and J by 6 bases, with 20 bases between the two germline ends. The CDR3 DNA is TGTGCCAGCACCCTCGCCGGGCTAGCAGGGGATACGCAGTATTTT. It translates to CASTLAGLAGDTQYF.

The chain uses TRBV7-6 and TRBJ1-1, with D possibly matching TRBD1 (6 bases). The CDR3 is made up of 12 amino acids. From germline, CDR1 is SGHVS and CDR2 FNYEAQ. Trimming took off 3 bases at V and 7 bases at J, with 9 bases between the two ends. CDR3 bases: TGTGCCAGCAGCTTGGTACAGGGTGAAGCTTTCTTT. Translated, it gives CASSLVQGEAFF.

The chain has TRBV2 and TRBJ1-2, with a tentative D call TRBD1 (6 bases). Germline lookup yields CDR1 SNHLY and CDR2 FYNNEI. Trimming stripped 11 bases from V and 0 bases from J, with 16 bases between. The CDR3 sequence is 14 residues long. CDR3 loop: CAVHPGTPNYGYTF. In DNA form, the CDR3 reads TGTGCCGTTCACCCCGGGACACCTAACTATGGCTACACCTTC.

The chain's CDR3 is CASSFGTKNIQYF. The CDR3 DNA is TGTGCCAGCAGTTTCGGGACCAAAAACATTCAGTACTTC. The chain is built from TRBV6-5 and TRBJ2-4; perhaps TRBD2 as D (5 bases). Trimming took 4 bases from V and 2 from J, leaving 6 bases between them. Germline CDR1 and CDR2: MNHEY and SVGAGI. The CDR3 covers 13 residues.

The chain couples TRBV7-6 to TRBJ2-1; 16 nucleotides match TRBD2. The germline V gene encodes CDR1 SGHVS and CDR2 FNYEAQ. The CDR3 extends over 19 amino acids. V gave up 5 bases and J gave up 0 bases; unmatched junction bases: 7. CDR3 amino acids: CASSREGLAGGSSYNEQFF. The CDR3 coding sequence is TGTGCCAGCAGCCGGGAGGGACTAGCGGGGGGGAGCTCCTACAATGAGCAGTTCTTC.

The chain links TRBV10-3 to TRBJ2-7; D gene unclear. Germline V gives CDR1 ENHRY, CDR2 SYGVKD. Trimming pared 3 bases from V and 5 bases from J, leaving 17 bases between. The CDR3 contains 15 residues. Written as DNA, the CDR3 is TGTGCCATCAGTGAAGCGAGGAAGGGTGTACACGAGCAGTACTTC. As protein: CAISEARKGVHEQYF.

This clone came up a few times. V gene TRBV27 combines with J gene TRBJ1-1; TRBD1 agrees at 8 bases. CDR1 MNHEY and CDR2 SMNVEV come from the germline V gene (reference sequence). The CDR3 is 14 amino acids. Losses at the gene ends were 4 bases for V and 0 bases for J; bases not matched to a gene: 1. In DNA, the CDR3 is TGTGCCAGCAGTTGGACAGGGATGAACACTGAAGCTTTCTTT. Translating gives CASSWTGMNTEAFF.

The gene calls are TRBV6-1 and TRBJ2-7; D ambiguous. CDR1 and CDR2 from the germline V gene are MNHNS and SASEGT. The CDR3 consists of 13 residues. The V and J ends lost 5 bases and 3 bases respectively, with 11 bases between them. The CDR3 here is CASSPQLDYEQYF. The CDR3 region has the DNA TGTGCCAGCAGTCCCCAGCTGGACTACGAGCAGTACTTC.

The chain joins TRBV2 to TRBJ2-7, with D possibly TRBD1 on 5 matching bases. The V gene's germline CDR1 is SNHLY and CDR2 FYNNEI. The CDR3 contains 14 residues. V was pared by 3 bases and J by 2 bases, with 11 bases between. CDR3 sequence reads: CASSDPDRPYEQYF. CDR3 nucleotide sequence: TGTGCCAGCAGTGACCCTGACAGACCCTACGAGCAGTACTTC. Using reference TRBV2 and TRBJ2-7 for the parts outside the CDR3, the full variable domain is EPEVTQTPSHQVTQMGQEVILRCVPISNHLYFYWYRQILGQKVEFLVSFYNNEISEKSEIFDDQFSVERPDGSNFTLKIRSTKLEDSAMYFCASSDPDRPYEQYFGPGTRLTVT.

The CDR3 DNA reads as TGTGCCATCAGTAGGAGGGTATCCTCCTACAATGAGCAGTTCTTC. This encodes CAISRRVSSYNEQFF. The chain combines TRBV10-3 with TRBJ2-1, with a tentative D call TRBD2 (6 bases). The CDR3 totals 15 residues. The germline V and J ends were trimmed by 5 bases and 0 bases, with 11 bases remaining between them. Germline V gene lookup returns CDR1 ENHRY and CDR2 SYGVKD.

This clone was seen a single time. The V call is TRBV13, the J call TRBJ2-1; D may be TRBD2 (6 bases). Trimming left V 0 bases short and J 7 bases short, with 13 bases between. Germline loops: CDR1 PRHDT, CDR2 FYEKMQ (reference sequence). CDR3 length equals 15 residues. CDR3: CASSLGRGLNNEQFF. The CDR3 DNA reads as TGTGCCAGCAGCTTAGGGCGGGGATTAAATAATGAGCAGTTCTTC.

The V call is TRBV7-9, the J call TRBJ2-1; 7 positions agree with TRBD1. The CDR3 extends over 12 amino acids. V was pared by 1 base and J by 10 bases, with 1 base of the junction left unmatched. CDR1 is SEHNR, CDR2 FQNEAQ, per germline (reference sequence). CDR3 DNA: TGTGCCAGCAGCTTAGTGACAGGGGAGCAGTTCTTC. Protein: CASSLVTGEQFF.

The V and J genes are TRBV6-5 and TRBJ2-7; TRBD2 agrees at 8 bases. CDR3 length: 13 amino acids. The germline gives CDR1 MNHEY, CDR2 SVGAGI. V gave up 5 bases and J gave up 5 bases; unmatched junction bases: 5. The CDR3 DNA is TGTGCCAGCAGTGGGGGACTAGGAGACGAGCAGTACTTC. It codes for CASSGGLGDEQYF.

This clone has just one count. The rearrangement links TRBV25-1 to TRBJ1-2; no reliable D call. This CDR3 spans 13 amino acids. Germline V lookup: CDR1 MGHDK, CDR2 SYGVNS. V lost 8 bases and J lost 5, with 15 bases in between. The CDR3: CASQALTRYGYTF. In DNA, the CDR3 is TGTGCCAGCCAGGCATTGACCAGATATGGCTACACCTTC.

The chain links TRBV29-1 to TRBJ2-2; 7 bases match TRBD1. J lost 4 bases, V lost 1 base, and 6 bases had no gene match. Germline-derived CDR1 and CDR2 are SQVTM and ANQGSEA. The length of the CDR3 is 15 residues. Here the CDR3 DNA reads TGCAGCGTTGAAGTGAGGGGGCAGGCCACCGGGGAGCTGTTTTTT. Translation gives CSVEVRGQATGELFF.

V and J are TRBV6-1 and TRBJ1-2; D is ambiguous. V was pared by 3 bases and J by 5 bases, with 13 bases between. CDR3 length: 14 residues. Germline CDR1 and CDR2: MNHNS and SASEGT. Here the CDR3 DNA reads TGTGCCAGCAGTGACTTGTTGGGGAGGTATGGCTACACCTTC. Protein sequence: CASSDLLGRYGYTF.

The rearrangement uses TRBV29-1 and TRBJ1-2; a weak D match, TRBD1 (5 bases). Germline CDR1 SQVTM, CDR2 ANQGSEA. CDR3 length: 12 amino acids. The V and J ends lost 5 bases and 8 bases respectively, with 15 bases between them. The CDR3 coding sequence is TGCAGCGTTATTGCGGGGGTGGGAGGCTACACCTTC. This encodes CSVIAGVGGYTF.

This clone showed up just a few times. The J gene is TRBJ1-1, the V gene TRBV29-1; no definite D call. This CDR3 spans 15 amino acids. Trimming took off 7 bases at V and 1 base at J, with 19 bases between the two ends. CDR1 is SQVTM, CDR2 ANQGSEA, per germline. The CDR3 DNA is TGCAGCGGATCCGTCCGTGAGGAAAAGAACACTGAAGCTTTCTTT. Amino acids: CSGSVREEKNTEAFF.

The rearrangement links TRBV30 to TRBJ1-2, with D hard to call. The CDR3 extends over 16 amino acids. The V end lost 0 bases, the J end lost 3 bases, and 17 bases lay between the germline ends. Germline V gene data show CDR1 as GTSNPN and CDR2 as SVGIG (reference sequence). The CDR3 nucleotides read TGTGCCTGGAGTGTATCGTGGGATGCAGAACACTATGGCTACACCTTC. Translated, it gives CAWSVSWDAEHYGYTF.

The table lists this clone with a few counts. J is TRBJ1-3 and V is TRBV7-9; D unresolved. CDR3 length equals 15 residues. Germline V gene sequence: CDR1 SEHNR, CDR2 FQNEAQ (reference sequence). V dropped 5 bases and J dropped 0 bases, with 11 bases sitting between them. CDR3 sequence: CASSRGAGSGNTIYF. CDR3 DNA sequence: TGTGCCAGCAGCCGTGGTGCAGGCTCTGGAAACACCATATATTTT.

The rearrangement links TRBV6-5 to TRBJ1-2; D is uncertain. The V end lost 4 bases, the J end lost 4 bases, and 16 bases lay between the germline ends. Germline lookup yields CDR1 MNHEY and CDR2 SVGAGI. The CDR3 covers 15 residues. CDR3 loop: CASSSSPTPTYGYTF. CDR3 nucleotide sequence: TGTGCCAGCAGTTCAAGCCCGACACCCACCTATGGCTACACCTTC.

The chain combines TRBV7-6 with TRBJ1-4; D is uncertain. The CDR3 consists of 15 residues. Looked up from germline, CDR1 is SGHVS and CDR2 is FNYEAQ. The V gene lost 1 base and the J gene lost 8 bases, with 14 bases spanning the gap. CDR3 DNA sequence: TGTGCCAGCAGCTTAGTAATACCCCCGCGGGAAAAACTGTTTTTT. Its translation is CASSLVIPPREKLFF.

The CDR3 loop reads CASSLQPDPPREQYF. The CDR3 DNA reads TGTGCCAGCAGTTTACAGCCCGACCCCCCGCGCGAGCAGTACTTC. The V call is TRBV27, the J call TRBJ2-7; D uncertain. CDR1 and CDR2 from the germline V gene are MNHEY and SMNVEV (reference sequence). Trimming took off 2 bases at V and 6 bases at J, with 17 bases between the two ends. This CDR3 is 15 amino acids long.

With respect to this clone: The sample holds other DNA sequences that translate to the same CDR3. The rearrangement uses TRBV29-1 and TRBJ1-2, with no clear D. Trimming left V 4 bases short and J 6 bases short, with 6 bases between. The CDR3 length is 10 residues. Germline lookup yields CDR1 SQVTM and CDR2 ANQGSEA. Here the CDR3 reads CSVAKDGYTF. The CDR3, as DNA: TGCAGCGTTGCCAAAGATGGCTACACCTTC.

This chain links TRBV4-2 with TRBJ2-2, with D unresolved. The V gene lost 3 bases and the J gene lost 5 bases, with 4 bases spanning the gap. The CDR3 consists of 12 residues. Germline V lookup: CDR1 LGHNA, CDR2 YNFKEQ. Here the CDR3 DNA reads TGTGCCAGCAGCCAGGCGACCGGGGAGCTGTTTTTT. It encodes CASSQATGELFF.

This chain connects TRBV10-2 to TRBJ2-1; D gene uncertain. This CDR3 spans 11 amino acids. Trimming removed 4 bases from V and 7 bases from J, with 5 bases in between. The germline V gene has CDR1 WSHSY and CDR2 SAAADI. DNA of the CDR3: TGCGCCAGCAGTGCAAAGAATGAGCAGTTCTTC. It translates to CASSAKNEQFF.

The chain joins TRBV27 to TRBJ1-1; D not certain. The germline CDR1 and CDR2 sequences are MNHEY and SMNVEV (reference sequence). CDR3 length equals 13 residues. V was trimmed by 5 bases and J by 6 bases, leaving 13 bases between them. The CDR3 region has the DNA TGTGCCAGCAGTCCAAGCAGACCTCCTGAAGCTTTCTTT. Translation gives CASSPSRPPEAFF.

This clone showed up just a few times. V and J are TRBV7-9 and TRBJ2-1; D perhaps matches TRBD2 (5 bases). The V end was cut by 4 bases, the J end by 4 bases, with 20 bases between. CDR1 is SEHNR, CDR2 FQNEAQ, per germline (reference sequence). The CDR3 spans 17 residues. The CDR3 region is CASSSTSAGPPYNEQFF. CDR3 in DNA: TGTGCCAGCAGCTCTACTAGTGCCGGGCCGCCATACAATGAGCAGTTCTTC.

V gene TRBV13 combines with J gene TRBJ2-7, with 9 bases fitting TRBD2. This CDR3 has 14 residues. CDR1 is PRHDT and CDR2 is FYEKMQ in the germline V gene (reference sequence). Trimming removed 5 bases from V and 4 bases from J; junction bases left unmatched: 6. The DNA for the CDR3 is TGTGCCAGCAGCCCTGGGACTAGCAGGTACGAGCAGTACTTC. This codes for CASSPGTSRYEQYF.

This chain links TRBV9 with TRBJ1-1, with TRBD1 as a possible D gene (5 bases). Germline CDR1 is SGDLS and CDR2 is YYNGEE. Trimming shortened V by 6 bases and J by 0 bases, and 21 bases separated the two germline ends. The CDR3 spans 17 residues. In nucleotides, the CDR3 is TGTGCCAGCAACATAAATCCAAAAGGGACGGTGAACACTGAAGCTTTCTTT. It is translated as CASNINPKGTVNTEAFF.